This T cell receptor beta chain appears in the sequencing data of a study of blood T cell repertoires in COVID-19 (dated by TCRdb to 2018 to 2020). Context from the whole study: The collaborator samples originated in the United States, Italy and Spain and spanned the acute and convalescent phases of COVID-19. Deeply sampled blood TCRbeta repertoires from subjects exposed to, actively infected with, or recovered from COVID-19 were included in the dataset. A freely available public database, intended as a resource for researchers studying the immune response to SARS-CoV-2, is where the repertoires were released. Samples were obtained from the ongoing ImmuneRACE study (first 160 participants) and from over 1,000 subjects provided by 6 global collaborators. The prospective study material was composed of cDNA or gDNA derived from T cells, B-cell-depleted T cells, or PBMCs. HLA class I and class II types, where available, came from metadata supplied by the sample provider rather than from assay-based typing. Nearly every sample came with metadata listing a de-identified subject ID, COVID-19 status, age in years and sex. General conclusions and limits of the study: The amount of clinical and demographic metadata varied by source and participant and was provided uncurated.

The immunoSEQ Assay, a bias-controlled multiplex PCR, was used to amplify TCRbeta CDR3 regions from genomic DNA. The study's processing was this. Nucleated cell counts per sample were estimated from amplification of reference gene primers within the assay. Sequence reads were collapsed and filtered to measure the absolute abundance of every unique TCRbeta CDR3 rearrangement. Productive Simpson clonality was computed per sample as the square root of Simpson's diversity index over productive rearrangements. The source is immuneACCESS, and TCRdb retained only in-frame sequences with V and J called. Part of the clones is not carried over; for the studies checked, unresolved V genes explain less than half of this, and the remainder is unexplained. The V and J calls and clone size were taken over from that table, and D and trimming were inferred from the DNA. The sample profile shows approximately 170,000 clones; approximately 95% of them were found once. In total, the top ten clones hold roughly 2% of the sample.

To note about this clone: Its antigen is currently not known. No much larger clone is present one base from it, and per-base qualities are unavailable.

Trimming at the junction amounts to 6 bases on V and 1 base on J, and the germline ends lie 9 bases apart. The CDR3 spans 13 residues, from the cysteine through the phenylalanine. Only CDR3 DNA is held: 39 bases, read in frame from base 1. The germline V gene (reference sequence) gives CDR1 as MNHNY and CDR2 as SVGAGI. One collaborating source in Seattle enrolled patients while the patients were actively infected and followed the patients over time throughout the course of disease. The collaborating institutions used their own protocols to collect whole blood in K2EDTA tubes. For TCRbeta analysis, collaborators shipped samples in one of three forms: frozen whole blood, isolated PBMCs, or DNA extracted from either of those sample types.

The specimen was peripheral blood. The sequence derives from a woman aged 60 to 75 with COVID-19, enrolled during active disease. The chain couples TRBV6-6 to TRBJ1-1; the D gene identity is not certain. The CDR3 reads as follows: CASRPLRNTEAFF. The nucleotide sequence is TGTGCCAGCAGGCCCCTGCGGAACACTGAAGCTTTCTTT.